A selection of T cell receptor beta chains follows, all from one sample in a study of a mutant IDH1 vaccine in newly diagnosed glioma. TCRdb keeps only in-frame clones here, not all; method: immunoSEQ multiplex PCR. Of about 32,000 clones detected, roughly 77% appear once; the ten largest clones hold more than 3%. No antigen has been assigned to these receptors. The starting material was PBMCs, obtained from a glioma patient whose treatment included an IDH1 peptide vaccine. The receptors were sampled from a man aged 35-49 years with glioma. Some clones in this sample may be carry-over from other donors' samples. The CDR3 runs from the conserved cysteine through the conserved F or W. A D gene is named only where the DNA matches it firmly. Clone size is not always given. Where it is, it says once, few, many or a class for expanded clones.

TRBJ2-7	TRBV11-2	NA	NA	CASSLGYFGEQYF	TGTGCCAGCAGCTTAGGGTATTTTGGGGAGCAGTACTTC
TRBJ1-4	TRBV7-2	NA	TRBD1	CASSLSPDRVNEKLFF	TGTGCCAGCAGCTTAAGTCCGGACAGGGTTAATGAAAAACTGTTTTTT
TRBJ2-7	TRBV6-4	NA	NA	CAGYSGRGYEQYF	TGTGCCGGATACTCAGGGAGAGGCTACGAGCAGTACTTC
TRBJ1-5	TRBV4-2	few	NA	CASSQEGLPQHF	TGTGCCAGCAGCCAAGAGGGCCTTCCCCAGCATTTT
TRBJ2-4	TRBV28	NA	NA	CASTLRWAAKNIQYF	TGTGCCAGCACCCTGCGGTGGGCAGCCAAAAACATTCAGTACTTC
TRBJ2-7	TRBV7-9	NA	NA	CASSQRQAEQYF	TGTGCCAGCAGCCAAAGACAGGCTGAGCAGTACTTC
TRBJ2-1	TRBV9	NA	NA	CASSVGQPNEQFF	TGTGCCAGCAGCGTAGGGCAGCCCAATGAGCAGTTCTTC
TRBJ1-5	TRBV19	NA	TRBD1	CASSARDSESQPQHF	TGTGCCAGTAGTGCCCGGGACAGCGAGTCTCAGCCCCAGCATTTT
TRBJ2-4	TRBV4-1	once	TRBD2	CASSQRTSRNIQYF	TGCGCCAGCAGCCAGAGGACTAGCAGAAACATTCAGTACTTC
TRBJ1-1	TRBV2	once	NA	CASSPRGSEAFF	TGTGCCAGCAGTCCAAGGGGGTCTGAAGCTTTCTTT
TRBJ1-5	TRBV10-1	few	NA	CASSPSTNTQPQHF	TGCGCCAGCAGTCCCTCCACTAATACGCAGCCCCAGCATTTT
TRBJ2-2	TRBV11-2	once	NA	CASSLQVGTGELFF	TGTGCCAGCAGCTTACAAGTTGGGACCGGGGAGCTGTTTTTT